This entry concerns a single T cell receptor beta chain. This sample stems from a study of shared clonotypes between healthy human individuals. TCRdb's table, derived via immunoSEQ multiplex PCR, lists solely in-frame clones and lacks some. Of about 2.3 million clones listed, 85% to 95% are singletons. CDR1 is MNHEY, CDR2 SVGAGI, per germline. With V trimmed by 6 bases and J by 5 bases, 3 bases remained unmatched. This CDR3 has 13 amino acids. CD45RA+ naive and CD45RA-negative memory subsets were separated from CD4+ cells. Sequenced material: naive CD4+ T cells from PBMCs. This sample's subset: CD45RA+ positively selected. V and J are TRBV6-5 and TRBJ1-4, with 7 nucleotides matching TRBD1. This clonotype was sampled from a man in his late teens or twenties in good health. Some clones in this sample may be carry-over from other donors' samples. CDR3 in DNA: TGTGCCAGCAGGGGACAGATCAATGAAAAACTGTTTTTT. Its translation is CASRGQINEKLFF.